The sequence of this TCR beta chain was determined in a study of cytomegalovirus exposure and HLA in healthy donors. Each donor was healthy, and each was a bone marrow donor. This CDR3 contains 15 residues. Germline-derived CDR1 and CDR2 are LGHNA and YNFKEQ. Germline trimming cut 0 bases from V and 6 bases from J; bases unmatched to any gene: 7. It was with 60 Vbeta and 13 Jbeta primers that the PCR ran. TCRdb keeps only in-frame clones here, not all; method: immunoSEQ multiplex PCR. The sample has under 150,000 clones; about 80% are singletons. Comment on this clone: What it binds is not known.

Findings and caveats of the study: Roughly uniform depth of sequencing across donors was assumed in presence/absence analyses. Sequencing probably produced one cluster of sequence variants that were highly shared.

The TCR originated in a woman between 40 and 50 years old in good health and CMV-seronegative. Sequenced sample: PBMCs. The V call is TRBV4-2, the J call TRBJ1-2; 7 bases are shared with TRBD1. In nucleotides, the CDR3 is TGTGCCAGCAGCCAAGACCCGACAGGGAGGAATGGCTACACCTTC. Translation: CASSQDPTGRNGYTF.